The 5 T cell receptor beta chains given below trace back to one sample, sequenced in a study of T-cell reconstitution after alpha-beta-depleted transplantation in children. TCRbeta library preparation incorporated unique molecular identifiers. MiXCR, applied by TCRdb to the PCR reads, yields one record per CDR3 protein. The table shows some 390,000 distinct CDR3 sequences, with around 21% occurring only once. This specimen was PBMCs from the stem cell graft donor, taken from the stem cell graft. All receptors derive from a human donor who donated a stem cell graft to a child with acute myeloid leukemia.

This clonotype has a handful of counts. The chain uses TRBV20-1 and TRBJ2-3; D may match TRBD1 or TRBD2 (5 bases each). V was clipped by 6 bases and J by 5 bases, with 15 bases between them. The length of the CDR3 is 13 residues. From germline, CDR1 is DFQATT and CDR2 SNEGSKA (reference sequence). CDR3 in DNA: TGCAGTGCAGAGGGGCTGGGGCTAGATACGCAGTATTTT. Translated, it gives CSAEGLGLDTQYF.

This clonotype was seen once. A much more abundant neighbour one base away suggests this may be a read error. This chain links TRBV15 with TRBJ2-1; D gene uncertain. The CDR3 is made up of 11 amino acids. Germline V gives CDR1 LNHNV, CDR2 YYDKDF (reference sequence). The CDR3 loop reads CATSTHNGQFF. The DNA for the CDR3 is TGTGCCACCAGCACTCACAATGGGCAGTTCTTC.

The chain combines TRBV27 with TRBJ2-2; D perhaps matches TRBD1 (5 bases). The CDR3 length is 15 residues. V was pared by 3 bases and J by 6 bases, with 14 bases between. CDR1 and CDR2 (germline): MNHEY, SMNVEV (reference sequence). CDR3 in DNA: TGTGCCAGCAGTTTTTCGCTGGGGCAGGCCGGGGAGCTGTTTTTT. Translating gives CASSFSLGQAGELFF.

J is TRBJ1-3 and V is TRBV11-1, with no clear D. This CDR3 spans 14 amino acids. Trimming pared 4 bases from V and 4 bases from J, leaving 11 bases between. The germline gives CDR1 SGHAT, CDR2 FQDESV (reference sequence). CDR3 protein: CASSSTAWGNTIYF. The CDR3 DNA reads TGTGCCAGCAGCTCGACCGCCTGGGGAAACACCATATATTTT.

This clonotype has a handful of counts. The chain is built from TRBV7-9 and TRBJ2-7, with D possibly TRBD1 on 7 matching bases. The germline gives CDR1 SEHNR, CDR2 FQNEAQ (reference sequence). The CDR3 runs to 15 residues. V lost 2 bases to trimming and J lost 3 bases, with 14 bases between them. The CDR3: CASSLSSGGGYEQYF. The CDR3 nucleotides are TGTGCCAGCAGCTTAAGTTCAGGGGGAGGCTACGAGCAGTACTTC.